Shown below are 12 T cell receptor beta chains from a single sample sequenced in a study of glioma-infiltrating T cells after dendritic cell vaccination. The method was immunoSEQ multiplex PCR; TCRdb's version includes in-frame clones alone and lacks a portion of them. The sample has tens of thousands of clones, less than 90% seen once. The sample in question was blood, obtained before dendritic cell vaccination. These TCRs come from a human donor with glioblastoma.

The rearrangement links TRBV11-2 to TRBJ1-3, with D hard to call. This CDR3 comprises 17 residues. Per the germline V gene, CDR1 is SGHAT and CDR2 is FQNNGV. Trimming pared 5 bases from V and 4 bases from J, leaving 21 bases between. The DNA of the CDR3 is TGTGCCAGCAGCCCCTACCGAATAACTTCTACGGGAAACACCATATATTTT. Its translation: CASSPYRITSTGNTIYF.

This chain uses TRBV29-1 with TRBJ1-1, with D unresolved. This CDR3 has 13 amino acids. V lost 4 bases and J lost 1, with 10 bases in between. The germline gives CDR1 SQVTM, CDR2 ANQGSEA. The CDR3 is CSVGNGRNTEAFF. The CDR3 region has the DNA TGCAGCGTTGGGAATGGGAGGAACACTGAAGCTTTCTTT.

The V and J genes are TRBV5-1 and TRBJ2-7; 7 bases match TRBD2. Trimming at V came to 7 bases and at J to 3 bases, leaving 10 bases not matched to a gene. The CDR3 has 14 amino acids. Germline CDR1 SGHRS, CDR2 YFSETQ. This CDR3 reads CASRGSGGIYEQYF. CDR3 nucleotides: TGCGCCAGCCGCGGTTCCGGGGGGATCTACGAGCAGTACTTC.

V gene TRBV6-5 combines with J gene TRBJ2-1, with D uncertain. CDR1 is MNHEY and CDR2 is SVGAGI in the germline V gene. The V and J ends lost 6 bases and 9 bases respectively, with 12 bases between them. The CDR3 has 12 amino acids. CDR3 coding DNA: TGTGCCAGCAGCACCCCGACGGGTGAGCAGTTCTTC. Amino acids: CASSTPTGEQFF.

This clone was counted a single time. The rearrangement uses TRBV12-5 and TRBJ1-5; 7 bases line up with TRBD1. V gave up 4 bases and J gave up 4 bases; unmatched junction bases: 7. CDR1 and CDR2 from the germline V gene are LGHNT and FRNRAP. The CDR3 runs to 15 residues. The CDR3: CASGSSGGLNQPQHF. The DNA of the CDR3 is TGTGCTAGTGGTTCCTCAGGGGGGCTAAATCAGCCCCAGCATTTT.

The V call is TRBV15, the J call TRBJ2-1; 13 nucleotides agree with TRBD2. The CDR3 spans 14 residues. With V trimmed by 5 bases and J by 10 bases, 5 bases remained unmatched. CDR1 is LNHNV and CDR2 is YYDKDF in the germline V gene (reference sequence). For the CDR3, the DNA is TGTGCCACCAGCCCTCGGACTAGCGGGAGAGAGCAGTTCTTC. Its translation is CATSPRTSGREQFF.

This clone appeared a few times. The rearrangement uses TRBV7-2 and TRBJ1-2; TRBD1 matches 7 bases. The CDR3 spans 16 residues. J lost 6 bases, V lost 7 bases, and 17 bases had no gene match. In germline, CDR1 is SGHTA, CDR2 FQGNSA. Here the CDR3 DNA reads TGTGCCAGCACCCTGGGATCCCGACAGGGCAACAATGGCTACACCTTC. It encodes CASTLGSRQGNNGYTF.

This rearrangement joins TRBV7-2 to TRBJ2-4, with D maybe TRBD1 (6 bases). From germline, CDR1 is SGHTA and CDR2 FQGNSA. This CDR3 has 14 residues. The ends were cut back, 3 bases at V and 5 bases at J, with 11 bases in the middle. Written as DNA, the CDR3 is TGTGCCAGCAGCTTGTTCGGGACACAAAACATTCAGTACTTC. Protein sequence: CASSLFGTQNIQYF.

The chain links TRBV4-2 to TRBJ2-5, with 9 positions matching TRBD2. With the DNA end fitting TRBJ2-7 better, the J assignment may be wrong. CDR1 and CDR2 (germline): LGHNA, YNFKEQ. This CDR3 spans 14 amino acids. The CDR3 DNA follows: TGTGCCAGCACCCAGGGGACTAGCAGTTACGAGCAGTACTTC. Its translation is CASTQGTSSYEQYF.

The chain couples TRBV11-3 to TRBJ2-7; 9 bases map to TRBD1. Germline V gene data show CDR1 as SGHNT and CDR2 as YENEEA. Trimming took 3 bases from V and 2 from J; bases not matched to a gene: 5. The CDR3 runs 15 residues. In DNA, the CDR3 is TGTGCCAGCAGCTTTTCCGGGACAGGGCCCTACGAGCAGTACTTC. Its translation: CASSFSGTGPYEQYF.

The V gene is TRBV7-2, the J gene TRBJ2-7; D not resolved. CDR1 and CDR2 from the germline V gene are SGHTA and FQGNSA. V dropped 1 base and J dropped 9 bases, with 10 bases sitting between them. The CDR3 length is 12 residues. This CDR3 reads CASSLDGTGQYF. Here the CDR3 DNA reads TGTGCCAGCAGCTTAGATGGCACGGGGCAGTACTTC.

The J gene is TRBJ1-1, the V gene TRBV7-2, with TRBD1 identical over 7 bases. The CDR3 totals 15 residues. V gave up 4 bases and J gave up 3 bases; unmatched junction bases: 8. From germline, CDR1 is SGHTA and CDR2 FQGNSA. The CDR3 loop reads CASSSPRGLDTEAFF. CDR3 nucleotide sequence: TGTGCCAGCAGCTCTCCCAGGGGGTTGGACACTGAAGCTTTCTTT. Looking up the rest from reference TRBV7-2 and TRBJ1-1 gives the full variable domain: GAGVSQSPSNKVTEKGKDVELRCDPISGHTALYWYRQSLGQGLEFLIYFQGNSAPDKSGLPSDRFSAERTGGSVSTLTIQRTQQEDSAVYLCASSSPRGLDTEAFFGQGTRLTVV.